This is a list of T cell receptor beta chains from one sample in a study of lymphopenia after photon versus proton radiotherapy. Sequencing was performed with immunoSEQ multiplex PCR; in TCRdb, only in-frame clones are kept and a portion is missing. The data hold 7,400 or so clones, with about 85% observed a single time. The sequencing used peripheral blood, collected from a patient treated with photon-based radiotherapy. The receptors were gathered from a woman aged 70-85 years with pancreatic cancer. Each CDR3 is given with its conserved first and last residue. Only some rows state a clone size, as once, few, many or a class for expanded clones.

clone_size j_call v_call cdr3_aa
- TRBJ1-3 TRBV5-1 CASSPGQGRNTIYF
- TRBJ2-7 TRBV28 CASSLRQDSYEQYF
- TRBJ2-2 TRBV25-1 CASSEFPGELFF
- TRBJ2-4 TRBV29-1 CSVGEGTKNIQYF
- TRBJ2-1 TRBV29-1 CSVGDRAGVIEQFF
- TRBJ1-5 TRBV19 CASSDQNSNQPQHF
- TRBJ2-5 TRBV7-8 CASSPGPAHQETQYF
- TRBJ1-4 TRBV4-1 CASSQLGDRYMNEKLFF
- TRBJ1-1 TRBV4-1 CASSQRGSPPIKAFF
- TRBJ2-3 TRBV7-9 CASSLADYLSTDTQYF
- TRBJ2-7 TRBV21-1 CASSRDPYEQYF
- TRBJ1-5 TRBV28 CASKRPGVNQPQHF
- TRBJ2-7 TRBV10-3 CAISSRTESYEQYF
- TRBJ1-3 TRBV7-9 CASSLSSGNTIYF
- TRBJ2-2 TRBV2 CASSEKDLLDTGELFF
- TRBJ2-3 TRBV27 CASTSSDTDTQYF
- TRBJ2-2 TRBV11-1 CASSLAGGQTGELFF
- TRBJ2-3 TRBV9 CASSVQITDTQYF
- TRBJ2-1 TRBV7-2 CASSSLEVPFF
- TRBJ2-5 TRBV4-1 CASSQVPGRETQYF
- TRBJ1-4 TRBV20-1 CSADNNEKLFF
- TRBJ2-1 TRBV30 CAWSVGVHNEQFF
- TRBJ1-2 TRBV7-2 CASSSRENYGYTF
- TRBJ2-1 TRBV6-5 CASSNYHNEQFF
- TRBJ2-3 TRBV7-3 CASSQGVGGNTDTQYF
- TRBJ2-1 TRBV5-6 CASSLGRSGYINEQFF
- TRBJ2-1 TRBV7-9 CASSPLYAQREQFF
- TRBJ2-2 TRBV7-2 CASSLALAAGELFF
- TRBJ2-5 TRBV29-1 CSVRRDYQETQYF
- TRBJ1-5 TRBV29-1 CSVEGGGQGDQPQHF
- TRBJ1-1 TRBV2 CASSEPRTGGLHTEAFF
- TRBJ2-7 TRBV6-1 CASSDLLEQYF
- TRBJ2-5 TRBV30 CAWRTAGSLETQYF
- TRBJ2-7 TRBV11-2 CASSLATSLPSF
- TRBJ1-1 TRBV28 CASSSIQGGNTEAFF
- TRBJ1-3 TRBV28 CASSLSQGIGNTIYF
once TRBJ2-2 TRBV7-9 CASTSLGFSGELFF
- TRBJ2-4 TRBV7-2 CASSRPIQGYENIQYF
- TRBJ1-5 TRBV19 CASSIGRVNQPQHF
- TRBJ1-2 TRBV2 CASSLQGDFYGYTF
- TRBJ1-5 TRBV19 CASSPQGGTGKVQPQHF